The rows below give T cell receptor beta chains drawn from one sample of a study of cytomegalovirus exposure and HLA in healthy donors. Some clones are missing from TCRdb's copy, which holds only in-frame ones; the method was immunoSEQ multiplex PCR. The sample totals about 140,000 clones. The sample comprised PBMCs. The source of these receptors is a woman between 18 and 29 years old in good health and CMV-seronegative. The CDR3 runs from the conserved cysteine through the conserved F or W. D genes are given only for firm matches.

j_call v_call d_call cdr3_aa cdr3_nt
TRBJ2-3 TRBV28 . CASSLRDISTDTQYF TGTGCCAGCAGTTTAAGGGACATCAGCACAGATACGCAGTATTTT
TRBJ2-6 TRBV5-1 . CASSFPNPTGANVLTF TGCGCCAGCAGCTTCCCGAACCCTACTGGGGCCAACGTCCTGACTTTC
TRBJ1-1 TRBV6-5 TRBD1 CASSRDRGRNEAFF TGTGCCAGCAGCCGGGACAGGGGGCGTAATGAAGCTTTCTTT
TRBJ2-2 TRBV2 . CASSEGVGVGELFF TGTGCCAGCAGTGAAGGGGTAGGGGTGGGGGAGCTGTTTTTT
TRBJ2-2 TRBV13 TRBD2 CASSLGLLAGDNTGELFF TGTGCCAGCAGCTTAGGCCTTCTAGCGGGAGACAACACCGGGGAGCTGTTTTTT
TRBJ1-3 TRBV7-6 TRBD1 CASSPNRGTGNTIYF TGTGCCAGCAGCCCGAACAGGGGAACCGGAAACACCATATATTTT
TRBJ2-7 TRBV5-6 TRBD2 CASSSLAGAYEQYF TGTGCCAGCAGCAGTCTAGCGGGGGCGTACGAGCAGTACTTC
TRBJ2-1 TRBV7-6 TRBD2 CASRSTLAGGPYNEQFF TGTGCCAGCAGATCTACCCTAGCGGGAGGACCGTACAATGAGCAGTTCTTC
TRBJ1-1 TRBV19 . CASSTSITVNTEAFF TGTGCCAGTAGTACATCAATTACGGTGAACACTGAAGCTTTCTTT
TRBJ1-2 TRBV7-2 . CASSLGENYGYTF TGTGCCAGCAGCTTAGGAGAGAACTATGGCTACACCTTC
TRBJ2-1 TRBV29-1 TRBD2 CSVRLAGWNEQFF TGCAGCGTTCGCCTAGCGGGATGGAATGAGCAGTTCTTC
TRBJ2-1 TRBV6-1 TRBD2 CASEREKGNNEQFF TGTGCCAGCGAGCGGGAGAAAGGAAACAATGAGCAGTTCTTC
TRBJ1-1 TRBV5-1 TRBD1 CASSSGQGAFNTEAFF TGCGCCAGCAGCTCCGGGCAGGGGGCCTTTAACACTGAAGCTTTCTTT
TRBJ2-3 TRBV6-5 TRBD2 CASTLAGVPNTQYF TGTGCCAGCACCCTAGCGGGAGTTCCGAATACGCAGTATTTT
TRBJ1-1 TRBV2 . CASRGTFENTEAFF TGTGCCAGCAGAGGGACTTTTGAGAACACTGAAGCTTTCTTT
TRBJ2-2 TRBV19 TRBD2 CASSPQRDSNTGELFF TGTGCCAGTAGCCCGCAGCGGGATTCGAACACCGGGGAGCTGTTTTTT
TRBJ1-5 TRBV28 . CASSQAGAINQPQHF TGTGCCAGCAGTCAAGCGGGGGCTATCAATCAGCCCCAGCATTTT
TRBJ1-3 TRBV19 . CASSKTAVSGNTIYF TGTGCCAGTAGTAAAACAGCCGTCTCTGGAAACACCATATATTTT
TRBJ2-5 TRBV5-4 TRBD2 CASSAGTSQETQYF TGTGCCAGCAGCGCCGGGACTAGCCAAGAGACCCAGTACTTC
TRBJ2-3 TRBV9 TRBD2 CASSVIAGGPIDTRYF TGTGCCAGCAGCGTAATAGCGGGAGGGCCGATAGATACGCGGTATTTT
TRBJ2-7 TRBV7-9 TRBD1 CALNLDREGVHEQYF TGTGCCCTTAATCTAGACAGGGAAGGAGTACACGAGCAGTACTTC
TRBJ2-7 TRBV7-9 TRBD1 CASSGDRSTYEQYF TGTGCCAGCAGCGGGGACAGGAGCACCTACGAGCAGTACTTC
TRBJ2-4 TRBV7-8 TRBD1 CASSPMTGPKNIQYF TGTGCCAGCAGCCCAATGACAGGGCCCAAAAACATTCAGTACTTC
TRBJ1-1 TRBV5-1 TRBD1 CASSREGQGSTEAFF TGCGCCAGCAGCCGGGAGGGACAGGGGTCGACTGAAGCTTTCTTT
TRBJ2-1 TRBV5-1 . CASSLTGTAYNEQFF TGCGCCAGCAGCTTGACGGGAACGGCCTACAATGAGCAGTTCTTC
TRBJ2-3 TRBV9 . CASSVLATSTDTQYF TGTGCCAGCAGCGTACTAGCTACTAGCACAGATACGCAGTATTTT
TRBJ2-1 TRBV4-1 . CASSQGGGQVYNEQFF TGCGCCAGCAGCCAAGGGGGGGGACAGGTATACAATGAGCAGTTCTTC
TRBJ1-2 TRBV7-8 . CASSLASGWGYTF TGTGCCAGCAGCTTAGCCTCAGGCTGGGGCTACACCTTC
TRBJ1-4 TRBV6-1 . CASSAIQRAEKLFF TGTGCCAGCAGCGCGATACAGCGGGCTGAAAAACTGTTTTTT
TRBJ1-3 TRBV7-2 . CASSSPSTGGNTIYF TGTGCCAGCAGCTCACCCTCGACAGGTGGAAACACCATATATTTT
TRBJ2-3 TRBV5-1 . CASSLVGRRITGTQYF TGCGCCAGCAGCTTGGTCGGCAGGAGAATCACAGGTACGCAGTATTTT
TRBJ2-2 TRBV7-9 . CASSNRAPNTGELFF TGTGCCAGCAGCAACAGGGCCCCGAACACCGGGGAGCTGTTTTTT
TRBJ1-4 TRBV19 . CASSMGQGDEKLFF TGTGCCAGTAGTATGGGGCAGGGCGATGAAAAACTGTTTTTT
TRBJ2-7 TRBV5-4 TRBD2 CASSLDSSGAYYEQYF TGTGCCAGCAGCTTGGATTCTAGCGGGGCCTATTACGAGCAGTACTTC
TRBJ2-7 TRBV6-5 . CASSLQDIRDEQYF TGTGCCAGCAGTCTACAGGACATTCGGGACGAGCAGTACTTC
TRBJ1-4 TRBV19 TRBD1 CASSSPGTGNEKLFF TGTGCCAGTAGTTCCCCCGGGACAGGGAATGAAAAACTGTTTTTT
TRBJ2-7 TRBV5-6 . CASSLRQSYEQYF TGTGCCAGCAGCTTGCGACAGAGCTACGAGCAGTACTTC
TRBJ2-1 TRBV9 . CASSAGLLHSYNEQFF TGTGCCAGCAGCGCCGGACTCCTGCATTCCTACAATGAGCAGTTCTTC
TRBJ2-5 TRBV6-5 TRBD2 CASSSQSSGRKTQYF TGTGCCAGCAGTTCCCAATCTAGCGGGAGAAAGACCCAGTACTTC
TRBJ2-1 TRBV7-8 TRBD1 CASSLRRGQSSKQFF TGTGCCAGCAGCTTACGTCGGGGACAGTCGAGTAAGCAGTTCTTC
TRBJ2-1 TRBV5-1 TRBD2 CASSLDLSSGRGEQFF TGCGCCAGCAGCTTGGATCTTTCTAGCGGGAGGGGTGAGCAGTTCTTC
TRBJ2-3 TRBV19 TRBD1 CASSIWTGATDTQYF TGTGCCAGTAGTATCTGGACAGGGGCTACAGATACGCAGTATTTT
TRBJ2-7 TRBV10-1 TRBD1 CASSGDSYEQYF TGCGCCAGCAGTGGGGACAGCTACGAGCAGTACTTC
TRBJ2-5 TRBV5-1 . CASSRGTDQETQYF TGCGCCAGCAGCCGCGGGACGGATCAAGAGACCCAGTACTTC
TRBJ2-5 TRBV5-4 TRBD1 CASSSRQGVQETQYF TGTGCCAGCAGCTCCCGACAGGGCGTACAAGAGACCCAGTACTTC
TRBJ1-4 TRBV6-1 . CASTGWAGEKLFF TGTGCCAGCACGGGGTGGGCCGGGGAAAAACTGTTTTTT
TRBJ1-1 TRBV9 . CASSVAVNTEAFF TGTGCCAGCAGCGTAGCGGTGAACACTGAAGCTTTCTTT
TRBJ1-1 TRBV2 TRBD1 CASSTTGGLEAFF TGTGCCAGCAGTACCACAGGGGGCCTAGAAGCTTTCTTT
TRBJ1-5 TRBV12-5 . CASGYSGNQPQHF TGTGCTAGTGGTTATAGCGGCAATCAGCCCCAGCATTTT
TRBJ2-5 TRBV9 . CASSADTWGETQYF TGTGCCAGCAGCGCGGACACCTGGGGAGAGACCCAGTACTTC
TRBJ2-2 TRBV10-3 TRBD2 CAIRPSGGNTGELFF TGTGCCATCAGACCAAGCGGGGGTAACACCGGGGAGCTGTTTTTT
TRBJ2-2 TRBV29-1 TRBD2 CSVRLAGSGSGELFF TGCAGCGTGCGGCTAGCGGGATCAGGATCCGGGGAGCTGTTTTTT
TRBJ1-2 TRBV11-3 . CASSFMRGADGYTF TGTGCCAGCAGCTTTATGCGGGGGGCGGATGGCTACACCTTC
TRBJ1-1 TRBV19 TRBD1 CASSKGTGDTEAFF TGTGCCAGTTCTAAAGGGACAGGGGACACTGAAGCTTTCTTT
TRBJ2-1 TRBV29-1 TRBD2 CSVEDPSGRAVYNEQFF TGCAGCGTTGAAGATCCCAGCGGGAGGGCCGTATACAATGAGCAGTTCTTC